This is a list of T cell receptor beta chains from one sample in a study of shared clonotypes between healthy human individuals. Here immunoSEQ multiplex PCR was the method, and the copy in TCRdb shows in-frame clones only, minus some. The data show over a million clones, with 75% seen just once and around 1.4% held by the top ten. The sequencing sample was made of memory CD4+ T cells sorted from blood. These receptors were taken from a man aged 18 to 29 in good health. CDR3s include the opening cysteine and the closing phenylalanine or tryptophan. D genes are given only for firm matches. Only some rows state a clone size, as once, few, many or a class for expanded clones.

DNA | CDR3 | V | length | J | size | D
TGTGCCAGCAGCTTAGGATATAACGGGGACTATGGCTACACCTTC | CASSLGYNGDYGYTF | TRBV7-2 | 15 | TRBJ1-2 | NA | NA
TGTGCCTGGAGTGTAGGGGGCCACGAGCAGTACTTC | CAWSVGGHEQYF | TRBV30 | 12 | TRBJ2-7 | NA | TRBD1
TGTGCCAGCAGCCCCAAGGGGGGTGGGAATTCACCCCTCCACTTT | CASSPKGGGNSPLHF | TRBV5-4 | 15 | TRBJ1-6 | few | NA
TGCGCCAGCAGCCAAGAATCGTCCCCGGGGGAGACCCAGTACTTC | CASSQESSPGETQYF | TRBV4-1 | 15 | TRBJ2-5 | NA | NA
TGTGCCAGCAGTTTAAGGCGCTATGGCTACACCTTC | CASSLRRYGYTF | TRBV27 | 12 | TRBJ1-2 | many | NA
TGTGCCAGCAGTACAGGGGTTGTGGAGACCCAGTACTTC | CASSTGVVETQYF | TRBV6-5 | 13 | TRBJ2-5 | once | TRBD1
TGTGCCATCAGTGAGTCTGGGGGGCTGGGCTATGGCTACACCTTC | CAISESGGLGYGYTF | TRBV10-3 | 15 | TRBJ1-2 | NA | NA
TGCGCCAGCAGCCACTTAGCGGATCCTAAAAACATTCAGTACTTC | CASSHLADPKNIQYF | TRBV4-3 | 15 | TRBJ2-4 | few | NA
TGTGCCTGGAGTATCTCGGGCGGGACCGTAAATTCACCCCTCCACTTT | CAWSISGGTVNSPLHF | TRBV30 | 16 | TRBJ1-6 | NA | NA
TGTGCCAGCAGCTCGCTAGCGGGAACGTACAATGAGCAGTTCTTC | CASSSLAGTYNEQFF | TRBV7-6 | 15 | TRBJ2-1 | few | TRBD2
TGTGCCAGCAGTACTAGCTCCCGTTCACTCTCCTACGAGCAGTACTTC | CASSTSSRSLSYEQYF | TRBV28 | 16 | TRBJ2-7 | NA | NA
TGTGCCAGCAGCTTTTCCCAGGGGACTGAAAAACTGTTTTTT | CASSFSQGTEKLFF | TRBV11-2 | 14 | TRBJ1-4 | NA | NA
TGTGCCAGCAGCCCCTCGCAGGTGGGGAATTCACCCCTCCACTTT | CASSPSQVGNSPLHF | TRBV9 | 15 | TRBJ1-6 | NA | NA
TGCGCCAGCACTATTTCGGGGGAGAGGGTAGAGACCCAGTACTTC | CASTISGERVETQYF | TRBV5-1 | 15 | TRBJ2-5 | NA | NA
TGTGCCAGCAGGGGGGGGCCAGCACTCGGGGAGCTGTTTTTT | CASRGGPALGELFF | TRBV27 | 14 | TRBJ2-2 | once | NA
TGTGCCAGCAGCGGCCGCAGGGGTTGGACCGGGGAGCTGTTTTTT | CASSGRRGWTGELFF | TRBV5-4 | 15 | TRBJ2-2 | NA | NA
TGTGCCAGCAGTCCACAGGGGGCTGGCACCGGGGAGCTGTTTTTT | CASSPQGAGTGELFF | TRBV28 | 15 | TRBJ2-2 | few | TRBD1
TGTGCCAGCAGCGCGGGGGATCGGGGCGAGCAGTACTTC | CASSAGDRGEQYF | TRBV6-5 | 13 | TRBJ2-7 | NA | TRBD2
TGTGCCAGCAGCGCAGCATTAGACAGGGTAAACTATGGCTACACCTTC | CASSAALDRVNYGYTF | TRBV7-8 | 16 | TRBJ1-2 | NA | TRBD1
TGTGCCAGCAGCCCTCCCCCGGGGCGGAGCACAGATACGCAGTATTTT | CASSPPPGRSTDTQYF | TRBV5-4 | 16 | TRBJ2-3 | NA | NA
TGTGCCAGCATCCAAGAAAGGGGCAAGAATACGCAGTATTTT | CASIQERGKNTQYF | TRBV2 | 14 | TRBJ2-3 | NA | NA
TGCAGCGTTGATACCCTGGGAGCGGAGTACAATGAGCAGTTCTTC | CSVDTLGAEYNEQFF | TRBV29-1 | 15 | TRBJ2-1 | NA | NA
TGTGCCAGCAGTGAAGTCGGGTGGGGGCCAGCCAACACCGGGGAGCTGTTTTTT | CASSEVGWGPANTGELFF | TRBV2 | 18 | TRBJ2-2 | many | NA
TGTGCCAGCAGCTTAGTGGGACAGTTCACCGGGGAGCTGTTTTTT | CASSLVGQFTGELFF | TRBV7-9 | 15 | TRBJ2-2 | NA | TRBD1
TGTGCCAGCAGCAGGGACACCCTCTTCACTGAAGCTTTCTTT | CASSRDTLFTEAFF | TRBV7-2 | 14 | TRBJ1-1 | NA | NA
TGTGCCAGCAGTGTAAGCGGTGGCACAGATACGCAGTATTTT | CASSVSGGTDTQYF | TRBV6-4 | 14 | TRBJ2-3 | once | NA
TGCGCCAGCAGCTTGGCGTCGGTTAACTATGGCTACACCTTC | CASSLASVNYGYTF | TRBV5-1 | 14 | TRBJ1-2 | NA | NA
TGTGCCAGCAGTGGGGGGGACAGACGAGCTAACTATGGCTACACCTTC | CASSGGDRRANYGYTF | TRBV6-4 | 16 | TRBJ1-2 | once | TRBD1
TGCGCCAGCAGCTTGGCCGGGGCGAGCTCTGGAAACACCATATATTTT | CASSLAGASSGNTIYF | TRBV5-1 | 16 | TRBJ1-3 | NA | NA
TGTGCCAGTCAGGGGATGAACACTGAAGCTTTCTTT | CASQGMNTEAFF | TRBV9 | 12 | TRBJ1-1 | NA | NA
TGTGCCAGCTCGTCCGGGCGAAACACTGAAGCTTTCTTT | CASSSGRNTEAFF | TRBV18 | 13 | TRBJ1-1 | few | NA
TGTGCCAGCAGCTTAGTACAGGGGACCGGGGAGCTGTTTTTT | CASSLVQGTGELFF | TRBV7-9 | 14 | TRBJ2-2 | once | TRBD1
TGTGCCAGCAGCTTAGCGCTGGGTAGTTCTGGAAACACCATATATTTT | CASSLALGSSGNTIYF | TRBV7-2 | 16 | TRBJ1-3 | NA | NA
TGTGCCAGCAGCCGGTTATACGGCCCCGAAACCCGGGAGCTGTTTTTT | CASSRLYGPETRELFF | TRBV11-2 | 16 | TRBJ2-2 | few | NA
TGTGCCAGCAGTGAAACAGGGGCCCCGAACACCGGGGAGCTGTTTTTT | CASSETGAPNTGELFF | TRBV2 | 16 | TRBJ2-2 | NA | TRBD1
TGTGCCAGCAGCCGTTCATTATCTTCACTCGGCGAGCAGTACTTC | CASSRSLSSLGEQYF | TRBV7-9 | 15 | TRBJ2-7 | NA | NA
TGCGCCAGCAGCTTGATGCAGAGCCAAGAGACCCAGTACTTC | CASSLMQSQETQYF | TRBV5-1 | 14 | TRBJ2-5 | NA | NA
TGTGCCAGCAGTTCCGGCAGGGGGCGCGGCGAGCAGTACTTC | CASSSGRGRGEQYF | TRBV2 | 14 | TRBJ2-7 | once | TRBD1
TGTGCCAGCAGTTTAGTGGGGACAGGGTTAAACGAGCAGTACTTC | CASSLVGTGLNEQYF | TRBV27 | 15 | TRBJ2-7 | few | TRBD1
TGTGCCAGCAGTGAAAGGGCTAGCGGGAGTGGAGATGAGCAGTTCTTC | CASSERASGSGDEQFF | TRBV2 | 16 | TRBJ2-1 | NA | TRBD2
TGTGCCGGTAGGACGGGAAATGAAAAACTGTTTTTT | CAGRTGNEKLFF | TRBV5-4 | 12 | TRBJ1-4 | NA | NA
TGTGCCAGCAGCTTGGGAAAGCTGACTCAAGAGACCCAGTACTTC | CASSLGKLTQETQYF | TRBV5-8 | 15 | TRBJ2-5 | NA | NA
TGCACCAGCAGCCGGACTAGCGGAGACCAAGAGACCCAGTACTTC | CTSSRTSGDQETQYF | TRBV1 | 15 | TRBJ2-5 | NA | NA
TGTGCCAGCAGCCTCAGGGGCGGCTATGGCTACACCTTC | CASSLRGGYGYTF | TRBV27 | 13 | TRBJ1-2 | NA | NA
TGCGCCAGCAGCCAAGATCGGGTCGGGAGCAACCCGCAGTATTTT | CASSQDRVGSNPQYF | TRBV4-1 | 15 | TRBJ2-3 | NA | NA
TGTGCCAGCAGCCTGGACAGAGTGAATTCACCCCTCCACTTT | CASSLDRVNSPLHF | TRBV11-2 | 14 | TRBJ1-6 | once | NA
TGTGCCTGGAGTGTTGGGGACCTATACGAGCAGTACTTC | CAWSVGDLYEQYF | TRBV30 | 13 | TRBJ2-7 | NA | NA
TGTGCCAGCTCACCACCATCACTTGAGAATGAAAAACTGTTTTTT | CASSPPSLENEKLFF | TRBV18 | 15 | TRBJ1-4 | NA | NA
TGTGCCAGCCTTCCTTCGATCTCCTACAATGAGCAGTTCTTC | CASLPSISYNEQFF | TRBV6-1 | 14 | TRBJ2-1 | NA | NA
TGCGCCAGCGGGGTACTAGCGGAGAACAATGAGCAGTTCTTC | CASGVLAENNEQFF | TRBV5-1 | 14 | TRBJ2-1 | NA | TRBD2
TGTGCCAGCAGTTTTGTTATTGGGGGGGAAGCTTTCTTT | CASSFVIGGEAFF | TRBV27 | 13 | TRBJ1-1 | NA | NA